This T cell receptor (beta chain) was captured in a study of shared clonotypes between healthy human individuals. Clones were read by immunoSEQ multiplex PCR, and TCRdb kept only the in-frame ones, dropping some. In the table there are under 1,100,000 clones, 75% of which are singletons. From germline, CDR1 is LNHDA and CDR2 SQIVND (reference sequence). CDR3 length equals 19 residues. With 6 bases clipped from V and 2 bases from J, the junction kept 19 bases outside the gene matches. This rearrangement joins TRBV19 to TRBJ2-3; 8 bases fit TRBD2. The sequenced material came from memory CD4+ T cells sorted from blood. Subset denoted: CD45RA-negative fraction. This sequence was found in a man between 18 and 35 years old in good health. The CDR3 DNA reads TGTGCCAGTAGCCTCTCCACCTGGACTAGCCTTAAATCCACAGATACGCAGTATTTT. Its translation is CASSLSTWTSLKSTDTQYF. The whole variable domain, filled in from reference TRBV19 and TRBJ2-3, reads DGGITQSPKYLFRKEGQNVTLSCEQNLNHDAMYWYRQDPGQGLRLIYYSQIVNDFQKGDIAEGYSVSREKKESFPLTVTSAQKNPTAFYLCASSLSTWTSLKSTDTQYFGPGTRLTVL.